A selection of T cell receptor beta chains follows, all from one sample in a study of blood T cell repertoires in COVID-19. TCRdb's table, derived via immunoSEQ multiplex PCR, lists solely in-frame clones and lacks some. In the table there are a few hundred thousand clones, about 87% of which are singletons. Source material: peripheral blood. These receptors all stem from a man aged 55 to 70 with acute or convalescent COVID-19. CDR3s include the opening cysteine and the closing phenylalanine or tryptophan. The order of the fields is clone size, V gene, D gene, J gene, CDR3 protein, CDR3 DNA. D genes are given only for firm matches. Clone size is given for some rows only: seen once, a few or many times, or a class if the clone is expanded.

once	TRBV5-1	.	TRBJ2-7	CASSESEAYEQYF	TGCGCCAGCAGTGAGTCGGAGGCCTACGAGCAGTACTTC
.	TRBV9	TRBD1	TRBJ1-2	CASSPGDRGDEGYTF	TGTGCCAGCAGCCCAGGGGACAGGGGGGATGAGGGCTACACCTTC
.	TRBV19	.	TRBJ1-1	CASSPEGGTEAFF	TGTGCCAGTAGTCCCGAGGGTGGCACTGAAGCTTTCTTT
.	TRBV18	TRBD2	TRBJ2-2	CASSKGLAVTGELFF	TGTGCCAGCTCTAAAGGACTAGCCGTCACCGGGGAGCTGTTTTTT
.	TRBV11-2	TRBD1	TRBJ1-5	CASSSTAGTGNQPQHF	TGTGCCAGCAGCTCTACGGCCGGGACAGGGAACCAGCCCCAGCATTTT
.	TRBV3-1/TRBV3-2	.	TRBJ2-1	CASSLPSRARNEQFF	TGTGCCAGCAGCCTCCCTAGCCGGGCCCGGAATGAGCAGTTCTTC
medium-sized	TRBV2	.	TRBJ1-6	CASSDVGRPLHF	TGTGCCAGCAGTGACGTAGGGAGGCCCCTCCACTTT
once	TRBV5-8	TRBD1	TRBJ1-2	CASSLRRALGKTGSNGYTF	TGTGCCAGCAGCTTGAGACGCGCCCTAGGGAAGACAGGGAGTAATGGCTACACCTTC
few	TRBV6-2/TRBV6-3	.	TRBJ2-7	CASSTSTGSSFYEQYF	TGTGCCAGCAGTACTTCAACAGGGTCATCGTTTTACGAGCAGTACTTC
.	TRBV5-1	.	TRBJ1-6	CASSLAEGVSNSPLHF	TGCGCCAGCAGCTTGGCCGAAGGGGTTAGTAATTCACCCCTCCACTTT
once	TRBV29-1	.	TRBJ2-5	CSSRRTADETQYF	TGCAGCTCCCGGCGGACTGCAGATGAGACCCAGTACTTC
.	TRBV7-2	TRBD2	TRBJ2-3	CASSLASRGVITDTQYF	TGTGCCAGCAGCTTAGCGTCGCGGGGGGTCATCACAGATACGCAGTATTTT
once	TRBV11-3	.	TRBJ2-2	CASSKTVLNTGELFF	TGTGCCAGCAGCAAGACAGTCTTGAACACCGGGGAGCTGTTTTTT
once	TRBV6-5	.	TRBJ1-2	CASSPGVYGYTF	TGTGCCAGCTCCCCGGGGGTATATGGCTACACCTTC
.	TRBV6-5	TRBD1	TRBJ1-4	CASRSRQGEKLFF	TGTGCCAGCAGGAGTCGACAGGGGGAAAAACTGTTTTTT
.	TRBV7-8	.	TRBJ2-1	CASSLAKVRDLNNEQFF	TGTGCCAGCAGCTTAGCGAAAGTGCGGGATTTAAACAATGAGCAGTTCTTC
.	TRBV12-2	.	TRBJ1-3	CASRFDGDRLNGNTIYF	TGTGCAAGTCGCTTCGACGGTGACAGGCTGAACGGAAACACCATATATTTT
.	TRBV19	.	TRBJ2-1	CASTFGGSKGSYNEQFF	TGTGCCAGTACCTTCGGAGGCAGCAAGGGCTCCTACAATGAGCAGTTCTTC
.	TRBV6-5	.	TRBJ1-1	CASSTSVNTEAFF	TGTGCCAGCAGCACCTCAGTGAACACTGAAGCTTTCTTT
.	TRBV5-1	.	TRBJ2-7	CASSLGTTLTVEQYF	TGCGCCAGCAGCTTGGGGACAACCCTAACTGTTGAGCAGTACTTC
.	TRBV10-3	TRBD1	TRBJ2-7	CAISESGTGFVDEQYF	TGTGCCATCAGTGAGTCCGGGACAGGTTTTGTCGACGAGCAGTACTTC
.	TRBV27	.	TRBJ2-5	CASSLSWQGRETQYF	TGTGCCAGCAGTTTATCTTGGCAGGGGCGAGAGACCCAGTACTTC
.	TRBV3-1/TRBV3-2	.	TRBJ1-4	CASSQDWPGAGEKLFF	TGTGCCAGCAGCCAAGATTGGCCAGGGGCTGGCGAAAAACTGTTTTTT
.	TRBV15	.	TRBJ2-2	CATRTESDTGELFF	TGTGCCACCAGGACTGAATCGGACACCGGGGAGCTGTTTTTT
.	TRBV7-9	.	TRBJ2-5	CASSLQGLWQGLARETQYF	TGTGCCAGCAGCTTACAGGGGTTGTGGCAGGGCCTCGCAAGGGAGACCCAGTACTTC
.	TRBV9	TRBD2	TRBJ2-1	CASSVGISGGDNEQFF	TGTGCCAGCAGCGTAGGAATTAGCGGGGGGGACAATGAGCAGTTCTTC
.	TRBV14	.	TRBJ1-2	CASSQVGAHGGYTF	TGTGCCAGCAGCCAAGTAGGGGCCCACGGAGGCTACACCTTC
.	TRBV14	TRBD2	TRBJ2-1	CASSQATSGLHNEQFF	TGTGCCAGCAGCCAAGCGACTAGCGGTTTGCACAATGAGCAGTTCTTC
.	TRBV9	.	TRBJ2-1	CASSVGPTIDNEQFF	TGTGCCAGCAGCGTAGGCCCGACTATTGACAATGAGCAGTTCTTC
.	TRBV4-1	TRBD2	TRBJ2-5	CASSQDIKPGLAGPPYQETQYF	TGCGCCAGCAGCCAAGATATAAAACCGGGACTAGCGGGGCCGCCGTACCAAGAGACCCAGTACTTC
.	TRBV19	.	TRBJ1-5	CASSMSGSYQPQHF	TGTGCCAGTAGTATGAGCGGGAGCTATCAGCCCCAGCATTTT
.	TRBV20-1	.	TRBJ1-4	CSASEGPTNEKLFF	TGCAGTGCTAGTGAGGGGCCGACTAATGAAAAACTGTTTTTT
once	TRBV6-7	TRBD2	TRBJ2-7	CACGGEGVPYEQYF	TGTGCCTGCGGGGGGGAAGGGGTCCCCTACGAGCAGTACTTC
.	TRBV19	TRBD1	TRBJ2-7	CASRQTGGQQYF	TGTGCCAGTAGGCAGACAGGGGGACAGCAGTACTTC
.	TRBV4-3	.	TRBJ1-1	CASSPSIGGVTEAFF	TGCGCCAGCAGCCCATCGATCGGAGGGGTAACTGAAGCTTTCTTT
.	TRBV6-2/TRBV6-3	.	TRBJ1-5	CASSYLGRNHQPQHF	TGTGCCAGCAGTTACTTGGGGAGGAATCATCAGCCCCAGCATTTT
.	TRBV3-1/TRBV3-2	TRBD2	TRBJ2-3	CASSLRLTSGGAGDTQYF	TGTGCCAGCAGCCTACGACTTACTAGCGGGGGGGCCGGAGATACGCAGTATTTT
.	TRBV6-6	.	TRBJ2-7	CASSYGLATYEQYF	TGTGCCAGCAGTTACGGGCTAGCGACCTACGAGCAGTACTTC
.	TRBV4-2	.	TRBJ1-2	CASSPWGDYGYTF	TGTGCCAGCAGCCCGTGGGGCGACTATGGCTACACCTTC
.	TRBV27	.	TRBJ2-7	CASSSRTPTSEQYF	TGTGCCAGCAGTTCCCGGACTCCTACCAGCGAGCAGTACTTC
.	TRBV9	.	TRBJ1-4	CASSQSAGVATNEKLFF	TGTGCCAGCAGCCAAAGTGCAGGGGTTGCAACTAATGAAAAACTGTTTTTT
once	TRBV19	.	TRBJ1-1	CASRPDSPYTEAFF	TGTGCCAGTAGGCCTGACAGTCCGTACACTGAAGCTTTCTTT
.	TRBV12-3/TRBV12-4	.	TRBJ2-1	CASSSGHFNEQFF	TGTGCCAGCAGTTCAGGACACTTTAATGAGCAGTTCTTC